This entry is about one T cell receptor (beta chain). The antigen remains undetermined. This sample is part of a study of shared clonotypes between healthy human individuals. This CDR3 is built from 13 residues. The trim removed 3 bases at V and 10 bases at J, leaving 4 bases unmatched. From germline, CDR1 is MNHNS and CDR2 SASEGT. Findings and limits, study-wide: Memory subsets generally showed lower estimated richness than naive subsets.

Some clones are missing from TCRdb's copy, which holds only in-frame ones; the method was immunoSEQ multiplex PCR. The sample records approximately 2.1 million clones, approximately 95% being singletons. The sequenced sample was naive CD4+ T cells from PBMCs. Noted subset: CD45RA+ positively selected. The chain recombines TRBV6-1 with TRBJ1-4; 8 nucleotides match TRBD1. The receptor's source is a man between 18 and 35 years old in good health. Some clones in this sample may be carry-over from other donors' samples. The CDR3 bases are TGTGCCAGCAGTGAGACAGGGGTAGGAAAACTGTTTTTT. As protein: CASSETGVGKLFF.